Listed below are T cell receptor beta chains from one sample, sequenced in a study of blood T cell repertoires in COVID-19. Profiling relied on immunoSEQ multiplex PCR, and the TCRdb table lists in-frame clones only, not all of them. The sample shows about 74,000 clones, around 83% of them seen only once. What was sequenced was peripheral blood. The receptors come from a man aged 80 or over with acute or convalescent COVID-19. CDR3s include the opening cysteine and the closing phenylalanine or tryptophan. Each record gives: clone size, V gene, CDR3 length, J gene, D gene, CDR3 DNA, CDR3 protein. D genes are given only for firm matches. The size entry is marked missing in some rows and otherwise reads once, few, many or a size class.

abundance: NA; v_gene: TRBV11-3; len: 13; j_gene: TRBJ2-4; d_gene: NA; CDR3nt: TGTGCCAGCAGCTTAGATCAGGAAAACATTCAGTACTTC; CDR3aa: CASSLDQENIQYF
abundance: few; v_gene: TRBV19; len: 16; j_gene: TRBJ2-2; d_gene: TRBD1; CDR3nt: TGTGCCAGTAGTTCCTGGACAGGGGGGTTTACCGGGGAGCTGTTTTTT; CDR3aa: CASSSWTGGFTGELFF
abundance: NA; v_gene: TRBV12-3/TRBV12-4; len: 13; j_gene: TRBJ1-2; d_gene: NA; CDR3nt: TGTGCCAGCAGTTTGTGGGGGGGCAGGGACTACACCTTC; CDR3aa: CASSLWGGRDYTF
abundance: NA; v_gene: TRBV6-2/TRBV6-3; len: 15; j_gene: TRBJ2-1; d_gene: NA; CDR3nt: TGTGCCAGCAGTTACTCGATGGGGACTGGCAATGAGCAGTTCTTC; CDR3aa: CASSYSMGTGNEQFF
abundance: NA; v_gene: TRBV19; len: 13; j_gene: TRBJ2-7; d_gene: NA; CDR3nt: TGTGCCAGTAGTCTTACAGGGCCCTACGAGCAGTACTTC; CDR3aa: CASSLTGPYEQYF
abundance: NA; v_gene: TRBV5-1; len: 15; j_gene: TRBJ2-2; d_gene: TRBD2; CDR3nt: TGCGCCAGCAGCCTCGGCGGGGGGTACACCGGGGAGCTGTTTTTT; CDR3aa: CASSLGGGYTGELFF
abundance: many; v_gene: TRBV6-5; len: 14; j_gene: TRBJ2-5; d_gene: NA; CDR3nt: TGTGCCAGCAGTTACGGGGGGGCTCAAGAGACCCAGTACTTC; CDR3aa: CASSYGGAQETQYF
abundance: medium-sized; v_gene: TRBV5-6; len: 12; j_gene: TRBJ1-1; d_gene: NA; CDR3nt: TGTGCCAGCAGCTTGGTATTCACTGAAGCTTTCTTT; CDR3aa: CASSLVFTEAFF
abundance: NA; v_gene: TRBV6-5; len: 15; j_gene: TRBJ1-4; d_gene: NA; CDR3nt: TGTGCCAGCAGCAGAGAGGCCGGTGCTAATGAAAAACTGTTTTTT; CDR3aa: CASSREAGANEKLFF
abundance: NA; v_gene: TRBV2; len: 15; j_gene: TRBJ1-3; d_gene: NA; CDR3nt: TGTGCCAGCAGCTCCCGGGTCCGCTCTGGAAACACCATATATTTT; CDR3aa: CASSSRVRSGNTIYF
abundance: once; v_gene: TRBV7-3; len: 15; j_gene: TRBJ1-1; d_gene: NA; CDR3nt: TGTGCCAGCAGCCCATCGGGAAGGAGAGACCTTGAAGCTTTCTTT; CDR3aa: CASSPSGRRDLEAFF
abundance: NA; v_gene: TRBV12-3/TRBV12-4; len: 13; j_gene: TRBJ2-7; d_gene: NA; CDR3nt: TGTGCCAGCAGTTTGATACAGGGCCACGAGCAGTACTTC; CDR3aa: CASSLIQGHEQYF
abundance: NA; v_gene: TRBV5-1; len: 13; j_gene: TRBJ2-2; d_gene: NA; CDR3nt: TGCGCCAGCCAAGGGGCGGATTACGGGGAGCTGTTTTTT; CDR3aa: CASQGADYGELFF
abundance: NA; v_gene: TRBV18; len: 17; j_gene: TRBJ1-3; d_gene: TRBD1; CDR3nt: TGTGCCAGCTCACCCATCGACAGGGTTCAGACGGGAAACACCATATATTTT; CDR3aa: CASSPIDRVQTGNTIYF